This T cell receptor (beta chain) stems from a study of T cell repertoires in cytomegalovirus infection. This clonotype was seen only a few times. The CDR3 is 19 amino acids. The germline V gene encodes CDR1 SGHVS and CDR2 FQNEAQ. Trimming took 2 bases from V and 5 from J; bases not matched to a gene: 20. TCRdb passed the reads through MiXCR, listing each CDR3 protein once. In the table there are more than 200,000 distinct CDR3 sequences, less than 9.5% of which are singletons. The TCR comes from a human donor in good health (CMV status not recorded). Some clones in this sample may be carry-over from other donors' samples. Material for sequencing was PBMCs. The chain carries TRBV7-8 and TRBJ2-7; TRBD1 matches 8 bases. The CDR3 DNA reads TGTGCCAGCAGCTTACCTACAGGGGGACGTGCTACTCCCCGCCACGAGCAGTACTTC. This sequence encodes CASSLPTGGRATPRHEQYF.